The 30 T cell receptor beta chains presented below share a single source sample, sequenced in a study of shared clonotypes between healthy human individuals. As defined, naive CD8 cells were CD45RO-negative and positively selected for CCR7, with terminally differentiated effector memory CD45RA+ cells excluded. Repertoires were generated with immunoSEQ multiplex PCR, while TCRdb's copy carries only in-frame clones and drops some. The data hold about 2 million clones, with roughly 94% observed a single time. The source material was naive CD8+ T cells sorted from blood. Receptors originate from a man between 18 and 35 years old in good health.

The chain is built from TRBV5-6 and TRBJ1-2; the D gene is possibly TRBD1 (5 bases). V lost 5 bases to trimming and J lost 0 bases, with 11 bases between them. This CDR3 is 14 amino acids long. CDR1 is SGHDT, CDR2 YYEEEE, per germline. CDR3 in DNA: TGTGCCAGCAGTGCCGGGACCTCTAACTATGGCTACACCTTC. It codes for CASSAGTSNYGYTF.

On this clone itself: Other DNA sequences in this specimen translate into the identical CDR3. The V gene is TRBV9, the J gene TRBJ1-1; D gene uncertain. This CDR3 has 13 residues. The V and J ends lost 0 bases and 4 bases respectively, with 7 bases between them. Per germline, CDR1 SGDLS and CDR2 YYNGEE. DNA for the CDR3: TGTGCCAGCAGCGTAGGTCAGCGCACTGAAGCTTTCTTT. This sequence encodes CASSVGQRTEAFF.

CDR3 loop: CASSEGQGARELFF. The CDR3 region has the DNA TGTGCCAGCAGCGAGGGACAGGGGGCCCGGGAGCTGTTTTTT. This rearrangement joins TRBV9 to TRBJ2-2; TRBD1 matches at 12 bases. V shed 3 bases and J 9 bases; nucleotides not matched to a gene: 3. The CDR3 contains 14 residues. CDR1 and CDR2 (germline): SGDLS, YYNGEE.

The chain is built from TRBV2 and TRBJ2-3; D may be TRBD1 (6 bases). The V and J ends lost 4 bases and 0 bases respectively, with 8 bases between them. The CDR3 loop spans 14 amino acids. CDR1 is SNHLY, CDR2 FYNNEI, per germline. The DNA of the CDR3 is TGTGCCAGCAGTGGGGACATGAGCACAGATACGCAGTATTTT. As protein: CASSGDMSTDTQYF.

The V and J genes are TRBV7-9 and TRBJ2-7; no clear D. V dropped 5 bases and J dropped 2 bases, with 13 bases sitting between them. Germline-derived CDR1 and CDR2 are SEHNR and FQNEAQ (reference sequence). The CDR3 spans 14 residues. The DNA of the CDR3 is TGTGCCAGCAGCCCCACCGACGGTACCTACGAGCAGTACTTC. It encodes CASSPTDGTYEQYF. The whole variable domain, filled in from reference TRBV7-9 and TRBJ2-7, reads DTGVSQNPRHKITKRGQNVTFRCDPISEHNRLYWYRQTLGQGPEFLTYFQNEAQLEKSRLLSDRFSAERPKGSFSTLEIQRTEQGDSAMYLCASSPTDGTYEQYFGPGTRLTVT.

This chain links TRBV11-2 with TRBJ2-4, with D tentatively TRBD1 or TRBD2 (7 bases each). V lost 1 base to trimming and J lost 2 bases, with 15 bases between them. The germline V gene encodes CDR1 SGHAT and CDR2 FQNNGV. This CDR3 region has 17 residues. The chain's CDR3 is CASSLGDREGPKNIQYF. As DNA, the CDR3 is TGTGCCAGCAGCTTAGGAGACAGGGAGGGACCCAAAAACATTCAGTACTTC.

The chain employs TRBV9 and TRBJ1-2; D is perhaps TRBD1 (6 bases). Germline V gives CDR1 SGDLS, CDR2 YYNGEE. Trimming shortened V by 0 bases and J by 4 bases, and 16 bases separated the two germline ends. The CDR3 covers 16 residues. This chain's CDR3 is CASSVGGYRGPYGYTF. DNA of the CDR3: TGTGCCAGCAGCGTAGGCGGATACCGGGGGCCCTATGGCTACACCTTC.

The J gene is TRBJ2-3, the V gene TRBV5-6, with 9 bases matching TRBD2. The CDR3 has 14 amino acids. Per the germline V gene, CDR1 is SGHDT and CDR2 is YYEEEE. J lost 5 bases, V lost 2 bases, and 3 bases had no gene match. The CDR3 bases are TGTGCCAGCAGCTTCCTTAGCGGGAGAGATACGCAGTATTTT. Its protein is CASSFLSGRDTQYF.

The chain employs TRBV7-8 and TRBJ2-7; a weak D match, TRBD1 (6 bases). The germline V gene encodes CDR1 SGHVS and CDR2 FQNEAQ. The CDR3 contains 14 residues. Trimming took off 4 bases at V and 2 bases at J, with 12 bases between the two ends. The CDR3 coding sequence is TGTGCCAGCAGCTCTAACAGGGTGACCTACGAGCAGTACTTC. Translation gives CASSSNRVTYEQYF.

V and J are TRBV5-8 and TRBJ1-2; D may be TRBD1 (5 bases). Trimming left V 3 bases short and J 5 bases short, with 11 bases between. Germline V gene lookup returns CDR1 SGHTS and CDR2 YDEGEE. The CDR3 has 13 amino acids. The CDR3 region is CASSSFGGYGYTF. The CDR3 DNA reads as TGTGCCAGCAGCTCCTTCGGGGGTTATGGCTACACCTTC.

The DNA for the CDR3 is TGTGCCAGCAGTTTATGGGCAGGGGTTAATGAAAAACTGTTTTTT. It yields the protein CASSLWAGVNEKLFF. V and J are TRBV27 and TRBJ1-4, with TRBD1 as a possible D gene (6 bases). The germline CDR1 and CDR2 sequences are MNHEY and SMNVEV (reference sequence). V lost 1 base to trimming and J lost 4 bases, with 10 bases between them. This CDR3 is built from 15 residues.

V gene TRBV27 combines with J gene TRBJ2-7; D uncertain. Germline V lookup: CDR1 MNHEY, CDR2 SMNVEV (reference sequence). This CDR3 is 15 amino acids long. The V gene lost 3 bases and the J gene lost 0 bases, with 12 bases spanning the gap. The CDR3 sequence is CASSFSGIGSYEQYF. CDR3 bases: TGTGCCAGCAGTTTCTCAGGTATAGGCTCCTACGAGCAGTACTTC.

CDR3 region: CASSPQGARSQETQYF. For the CDR3, the DNA is TGTGCCAGCAGCCCCCAGGGGGCGCGGTCGCAAGAGACCCAGTACTTC. The chain combines TRBV7-9 with TRBJ2-5, with 8 bases identical to TRBD1. The CDR3 is 16 residues long. Germline CDR1 is SEHNR and CDR2 is FQNEAQ (reference sequence). V lost 5 bases, J lost 2 bases, and 10 bases stayed unmatched.

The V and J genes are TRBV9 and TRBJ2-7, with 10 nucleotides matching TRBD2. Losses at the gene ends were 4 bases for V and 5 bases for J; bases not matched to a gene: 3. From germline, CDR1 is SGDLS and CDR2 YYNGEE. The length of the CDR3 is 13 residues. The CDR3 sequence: CASSLAGEDEQYF. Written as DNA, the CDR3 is TGTGCCAGCAGCCTAGCGGGAGAGGACGAGCAGTACTTC. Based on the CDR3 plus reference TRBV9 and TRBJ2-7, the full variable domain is DSGVTQTPKHLITATGQRVTLRCSPRSGDLSVYWYQQSLDQGLQFLIQYYNGEERAKGNILERFSAQQFPDLHSELNLSSLELGDSALYFCASSLAGEDEQYFGPGTRLTVT.

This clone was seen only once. The CDR3 region is CAMSRGDTQYF. DNA for the CDR3: TGTGCCATGAGTCGTGGAGATACGCAGTATTTT. V and J are TRBV5-4 and TRBJ2-3; no reliable D call. Germline V gives CDR1 SGHNT, CDR2 YYREEE (reference sequence). Trimming cost V 9 bases and J 5 bases, with 10 bases left between them. The CDR3 is made up of 11 amino acids.

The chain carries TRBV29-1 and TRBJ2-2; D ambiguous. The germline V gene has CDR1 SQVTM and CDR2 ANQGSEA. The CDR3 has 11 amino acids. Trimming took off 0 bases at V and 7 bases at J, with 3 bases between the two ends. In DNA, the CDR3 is TGCAGCGTTGAAGATGTCGGGGAGCTGTTTTTT. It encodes CSVEDVGELFF.

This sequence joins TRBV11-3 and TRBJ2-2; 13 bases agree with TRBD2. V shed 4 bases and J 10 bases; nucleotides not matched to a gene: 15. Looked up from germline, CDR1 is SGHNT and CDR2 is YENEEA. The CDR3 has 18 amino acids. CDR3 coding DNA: TGTGCCAGCAGCTCCAATACCGGACTAGCGGGGGCGCGCCTGGAGCTGTTTTTT. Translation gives CASSSNTGLAGARLELFF.

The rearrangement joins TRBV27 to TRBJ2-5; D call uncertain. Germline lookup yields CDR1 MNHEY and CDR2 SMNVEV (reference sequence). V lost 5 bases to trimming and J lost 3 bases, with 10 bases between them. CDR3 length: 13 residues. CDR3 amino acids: CASSLNREETQYF. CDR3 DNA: TGTGCCAGCAGTCTAAATCGAGAAGAGACCCAGTACTTC.

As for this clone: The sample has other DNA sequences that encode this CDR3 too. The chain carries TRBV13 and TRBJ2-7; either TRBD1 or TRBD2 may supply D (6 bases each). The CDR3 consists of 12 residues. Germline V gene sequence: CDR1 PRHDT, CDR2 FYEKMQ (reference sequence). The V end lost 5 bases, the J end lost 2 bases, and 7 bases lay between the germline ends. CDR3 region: CASSRGPYEQYF. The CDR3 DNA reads TGTGCCAGCAGCCGGGGGCCCTACGAGCAGTACTTC.

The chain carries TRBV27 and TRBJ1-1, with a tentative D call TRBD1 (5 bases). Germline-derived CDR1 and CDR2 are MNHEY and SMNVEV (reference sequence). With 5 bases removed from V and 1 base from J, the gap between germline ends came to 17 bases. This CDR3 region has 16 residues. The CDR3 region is CASSPSTGETNTEAFF. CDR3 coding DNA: TGTGCCAGCAGTCCTTCTACGGGGGAGACGAACACTGAAGCTTTCTTT.

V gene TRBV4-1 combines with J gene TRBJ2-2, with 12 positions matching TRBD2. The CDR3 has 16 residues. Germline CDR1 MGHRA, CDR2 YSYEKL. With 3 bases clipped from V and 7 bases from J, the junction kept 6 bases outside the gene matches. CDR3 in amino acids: CASSHGLAGQIGELFF. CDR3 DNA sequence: TGCGCCAGCAGCCACGGACTAGCGGGACAGATCGGGGAGCTGTTTTTT.

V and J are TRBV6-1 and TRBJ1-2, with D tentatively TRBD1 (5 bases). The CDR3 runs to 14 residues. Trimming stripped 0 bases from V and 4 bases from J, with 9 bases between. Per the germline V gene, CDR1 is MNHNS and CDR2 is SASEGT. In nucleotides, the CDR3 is TGTGCCAGCAGTGAAGCGGGGACTTTCTATGGCTACACCTTC. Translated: CASSEAGTFYGYTF.

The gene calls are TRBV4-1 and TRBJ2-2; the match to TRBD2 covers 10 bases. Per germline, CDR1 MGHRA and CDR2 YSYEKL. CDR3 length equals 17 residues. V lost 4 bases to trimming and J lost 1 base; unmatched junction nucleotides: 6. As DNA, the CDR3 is TGCGCCAGCAGCCGTACCTCTAGCGGGGGGAACACCGGGGAGCTGTTTTTT. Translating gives CASSRTSSGGNTGELFF.

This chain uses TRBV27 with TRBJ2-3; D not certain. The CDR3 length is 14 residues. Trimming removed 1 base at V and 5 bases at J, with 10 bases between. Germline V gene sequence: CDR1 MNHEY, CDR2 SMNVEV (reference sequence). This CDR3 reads CASSLLLPEDTQYF. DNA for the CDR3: TGTGCCAGCAGTTTATTGCTGCCAGAAGATACGCAGTATTTT.

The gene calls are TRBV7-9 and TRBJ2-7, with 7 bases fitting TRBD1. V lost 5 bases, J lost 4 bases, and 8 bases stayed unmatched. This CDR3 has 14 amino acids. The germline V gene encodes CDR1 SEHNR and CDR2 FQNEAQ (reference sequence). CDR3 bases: TGTGCCAGCAGCCCAGGACAGGCACAATACGAGCAGTACTTC. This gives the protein CASSPGQAQYEQYF.

The CDR3 region has the DNA TGTGCCAGCAGCACCCTGACGGGCAGGAGCACAGATACGCAGTATTTT. Encoded protein: CASSTLTGRSTDTQYF. The J gene is TRBJ2-3, the V gene TRBV7-8; D gene uncertain. Trimming removed 5 bases at V and 0 bases at J, with 15 bases between. CDR1 SGHVS and CDR2 FQNEAQ come from the germline V gene. CDR3 length equals 16 residues. The entire variable domain, with the rest obtained from reference TRBV7-8 and TRBJ2-3, is as follows: GAGVSQSPRYKVAKRGQDVALRCDPISGHVSLFWYQQALGQGPEFLTYFQNEAQLDKSGLPSDRFFAERPEGSVSTLKIQRTQQEDSAVYLCASSTLTGRSTDTQYFGPGTRLTVL.

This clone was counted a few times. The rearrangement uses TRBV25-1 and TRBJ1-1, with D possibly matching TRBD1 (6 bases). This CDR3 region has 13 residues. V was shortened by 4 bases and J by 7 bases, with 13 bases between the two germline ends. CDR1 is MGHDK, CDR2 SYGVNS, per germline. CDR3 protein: CASSVGTTVEAFF. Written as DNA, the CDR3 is TGTGCCAGCAGTGTCGGGACAACCGTTGAAGCTTTCTTT.

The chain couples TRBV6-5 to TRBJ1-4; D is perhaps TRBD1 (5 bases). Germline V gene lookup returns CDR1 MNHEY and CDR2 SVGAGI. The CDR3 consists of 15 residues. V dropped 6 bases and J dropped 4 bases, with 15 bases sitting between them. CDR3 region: CASSPWSRDNEKLFF. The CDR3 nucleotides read TGTGCCAGCAGCCCCTGGTCCAGGGATAATGAAAAACTGTTTTTT.

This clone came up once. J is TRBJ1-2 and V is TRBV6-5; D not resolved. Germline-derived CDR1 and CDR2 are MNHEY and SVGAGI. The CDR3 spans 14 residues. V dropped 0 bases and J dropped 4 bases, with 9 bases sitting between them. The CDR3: CASSYSNGFYGYTF. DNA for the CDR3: TGTGCCAGCAGTTACTCGAACGGGTTCTATGGCTACACCTTC.

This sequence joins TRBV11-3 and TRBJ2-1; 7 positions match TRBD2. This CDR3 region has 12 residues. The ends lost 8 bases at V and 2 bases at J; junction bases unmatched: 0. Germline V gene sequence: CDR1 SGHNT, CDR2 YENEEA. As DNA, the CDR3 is TGTGCCAGCGGGAGGGCCTACAATGAGCAGTTCTTC. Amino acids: CASGRAYNEQFF.